Ten or more counts support the clone carrying this T cell receptor beta chain. Its specificity is unknown. The data originate from a study of CD8 T cells in ankylosing spondylitis. Study observations and caveats: A number of the motif variants had already been described in reactive arthritis synovial fluid and blood. Seemingly distinctive of ankylosing spondylitis blood was a TCR beta motif formed by eight highly homologous variants.

The CDR3 extends over 17 amino acids. The junction had 2 bases not matched to a gene; V was cut back by 0 bases and J by 2 bases. Per the germline V gene, CDR1 is KGHSH and CDR2 is LQKENI. Researchers built TCR beta libraries using quantitative 5'-RACE with molecular barcodes. TCRdb re-derived calls from the 5' RACE reads in MiXCR, one entry per CDR3 protein. The sample yields about 240,000 distinct CDR3 sequences, 8% to 9.5% seen once. This rearrangement joins TRBV18 to TRBJ2-1; 12 nucleotides line up with TRBD2. The TCR comes from a male donor with ankylosing spondylitis or in good health (not recorded which). What was sequenced was blood, either unsorted or a sorted T cell fraction (not recorded which). The CDR3 DNA sequence: TGTGCCAGCTCACCACCGACTAGCGGGAGAACCTACAATGAGCAGTTCTTC. It codes for CASSPPTSGRTYNEQFF.